This is a list of T cell receptor beta chains from one sample in a study of blood T cell repertoires in COVID-19. Assay used: immunoSEQ multiplex PCR; TCRdb lists only in-frame clones, some missing. The table has 200,000 or so clones, 84% seen once. Sequenced sample: peripheral blood. The receptor set was obtained from a young man with active or convalescent COVID-19. The CDR3 runs from the conserved cysteine through the conserved F or W. Fields, in order: D gene, J gene, V gene, clone size, CDR3 protein, CDR3 DNA. D genes are given only for firm matches. Only part of the rows carry a size: once, few, many, or a class if the clone is expanded.

>TRBD1|TRBJ1-2|TRBV6-2/TRBV6-3|.
CASSVTGGVSYGYTF
TGTGCCAGCAGTGTTACAGGGGGCGTCTCTTATGGCTACACCTTC
>TRBD1|TRBJ2-1|TRBV29-1|.
CSVDGQGEIYNEQFF
TGCAGCGTTGATGGGCAGGGGGAAATTTACAATGAGCAGTTCTTC
>.|TRBJ2-2|TRBV6-6|.
CASSSQGWTGELFF
TGTGCCAGCAGTTCCCAGGGGTGGACCGGGGAGCTGTTTTTT
>TRBD1|TRBJ1-5|TRBV5-1|.
CASSPGRGLNQPQHF
TGCGCCAGCAGCCCAGGAAGGGGGCTCAATCAGCCCCAGCATTTT
>TRBD1|TRBJ1-1|TRBV11-2|.
CASSLGRQGTEAFF
TGTGCCAGCAGCTTAGGGCGACAGGGAACTGAAGCTTTCTTT
>.|TRBJ1-2|TRBV28|.
CASSLSQGGYTF
TGTGCCAGCAGTTTAAGCCAGGGGGGCTACACCTTC
>.|TRBJ1-2|TRBV12-3/TRBV12-4|once
CASRRGEVYGYTF
TGTGCCAGCAGGCGAGGGGAGGTCTATGGCTACACCTTC
>TRBD1|TRBJ1-1|TRBV13|.
CASSLLGQGHTEAFF
TGTGCCAGCAGCTTGCTCGGACAGGGGCACACTGAAGCTTTCTTT
>.|TRBJ2-2|TRBV12-5|.
CASGSSLRGGLFF
TGTGCTAGTGGTTCGAGCCTCAGGGGTGGGTTGTTTTTT
>.|TRBJ1-4|TRBV29-1|few
CSVKAGSTNEKLFF
TGCAGCGTCAAAGCGGGATCAACTAATGAAAAACTGTTTTTT
>.|TRBJ2-1|TRBV19|.
CASSMGGGIYNEQFF
TGTGCCAGTAGTATGGGAGGAGGGATCTACAATGAGCAGTTCTTC
>TRBD2|TRBJ2-3|TRBV7-3|once
CASSLSGGAADTQYF
TGTGCCAGCAGCTTGAGCGGGGGGGCCGCAGATACGCAGTATTTT
>.|TRBJ1-1|TRBV19|.
CASSYAGLNTEAFF
TGTGCCAGTAGCTACGCGGGGCTGAACACTGAAGCTTTCTTT
>.|TRBJ2-3|TRBV7-3|.
CASSSTVTDTQYF
TGTGCCAGCAGTTCGACAGTGACAGATACGCAGTATTTT
>TRBD2|TRBJ2-5|TRBV11-3|.
CASTARTGGVGETQYF
TGTGCCAGCACCGCGAGGACGGGAGGTGTGGGAGAGACCCAGTACTTC
>TRBD1|TRBJ2-4|TRBV11-2|.
CASRATGEMAKNIQYF
TGTGCCAGCAGGGCTACAGGGGAGATGGCCAAAAACATTCAGTACTTC
>.|TRBJ2-5|TRBV2|.
CARNSEETQYF
TGTGCCAGGAACAGTGAAGAGACCCAGTACTTC
>.|TRBJ1-5|TRBV27|.
CASRGHEIGQPQHF
TGTGCCAGCAGGGGGCATGAAATCGGCCAGCCCCAGCATTTT